Below, 11 T cell receptor beta chains from the same sample are listed, as sequenced in a study of neurological immune-mediated disorders. TCRdb reprocessed the 5' RACE reads via MiXCR and lists one record per CDR3 protein. The table has around 83,000 distinct CDR3 sequences, 13% to 15% seen once. The sequenced sample was PBMCs. The receptors stem from a woman aged 50 to 60 in good health.

There are many counts of this clonotype. The V gene is TRBV5-1, the J gene TRBJ2-1; TRBD2 is a possible D gene (5 bases). The CDR3 has 15 residues. Germline loops: CDR1 SGHRS, CDR2 YFSETQ. V was shortened by 0 bases and J by 6 bases, with 13 bases between the two germline ends. The CDR3 DNA reads as TGCGCCAGCAGCTTGGGAGGGTCCACTGTCAATGAGCAGTTCTTC. This sequence encodes CASSLGGSTVNEQFF.

The V and J genes are TRBV12-3 or TRBV12-4 and TRBJ1-5, with a possible D match to TRBD1 (6 bases). CDR3 length: 14 amino acids. The V and J ends lost 3 bases and 5 bases respectively, with 11 bases between them. As DNA, the CDR3 is TGTGCCAGCAGTTTTGACGGGGGGCATCAGCCCCAGCATTTT. Translating it yields CASSFDGGHQPQHF.

This clonotype showed up many times. V usage is TRBV5-1 and J usage is TRBJ2-2; D perhaps matches TRBD2 (7 bases). The V gene lost 4 bases and the J gene lost 1 base, with 11 bases spanning the gap. CDR3 size: 15 residues. CDR1 SGHRS and CDR2 YFSETQ come from the germline V gene. CDR3 region: CASSPGGQNTGELFF. The DNA for the CDR3 is TGCGCCAGCAGCCCGGGGGGACAGAACACCGGGGAGCTGTTTTTT.

This clonotype was picked up many times. The genes are TRBV5-1 and TRBJ1-1; a possible D gene is TRBD1 (5 bases). The germline CDR1 and CDR2 sequences are SGHRS and YFSETQ. The CDR3 is made up of 14 amino acids. The V gene lost 4 bases and the J gene lost 4 bases, with 14 bases spanning the gap. The CDR3 loop reads CASSVAGIGTEAFF. CDR3 DNA: TGCGCCAGCAGCGTGGCAGGGATAGGCACTGAAGCTTTCTTT.

This clonotype came up many times. The genes are TRBV28 and TRBJ2-1; 14 positions agree with TRBD2. The ends lost 6 bases at V and 6 bases at J; junction bases unmatched: 7. CDR3 size: 16 residues. Germline V lookup: CDR1 MDHEN, CDR2 SYDVKM. The CDR3 DNA reads TGTGCCAGCAGACAGACTAGCGGGAGGGCCGTCAATGAGCAGTTCTTC. It translates to CASRQTSGRAVNEQFF.

This clonotype has ten or more counts. The chain employs TRBV28 and TRBJ2-5; no clear D gene. CDR1 MDHEN and CDR2 SYDVKM come from the germline V gene. The V and J ends lost 3 bases and 5 bases respectively, with 13 bases between them. CDR3 size: 14 residues. CDR3: CASSLRLVGETQYF. The DNA for the CDR3 is TGTGCCAGCAGTTTGCGGCTAGTCGGTGAGACCCAGTACTTC.

This clonotype was seen repeatedly, ten times or more. V gene TRBV12-3 or TRBV12-4 combines with J gene TRBJ2-6; 9 nucleotides line up with TRBD1. The J segment lost 4 bases and the V segment lost 5 bases, leaving 9 bases of the junction unmatched. This CDR3 region has 17 residues. The CDR3 region is CASSQPRTGVGANVLTF. The CDR3 DNA sequence: TGTGCCAGCAGTCAACCAAGGACAGGGGTCGGGGCCAACGTCCTGACTTTC.

This clonotype showed up many times. The chain recombines TRBV6-2 or TRBV6-3 with TRBJ2-5; D is unresolved. The CDR3 has 13 residues. The V and J ends lost 2 bases and 5 bases respectively, with 9 bases between them. In germline, CDR1 is MNHEY, CDR2 SVGEGT. CDR3 residues: CASSYPPRETQYF. The CDR3, as DNA: TGTGCCAGCAGTTACCCGCCGAGGGAGACCCAGTACTTC.

This clonotype has ten or more counts. The rearrangement links TRBV7-8 to TRBJ1-1; D is perhaps TRBD1 (5 bases). Germline V gene sequence: CDR1 SGHVS, CDR2 FQNEAQ. V was clipped by 2 bases and J by 8 bases, with 9 bases between them. The CDR3 extends over 12 amino acids. The CDR3 sequence: CASSLTRTEAFF. The CDR3 nucleotides read TGTGCCAGCAGCTTAACTCGGACAGAAGCTTTCTTT.

This clonotype has at least ten counts. This rearrangement joins TRBV5-1 to TRBJ2-3; 10 bases align to TRBD1. This CDR3 spans 19 amino acids. With V trimmed by 1 base and J by 2 bases, 13 bases remained unmatched. Germline V gives CDR1 SGHRS, CDR2 YFSETQ. The CDR3 sequence is CASSLWGQGTFTPTDTQYF. Written as DNA, the CDR3 is TGCGCCAGCAGCTTGTGGGGACAGGGGACGTTTACCCCCACAGATACGCAGTATTTT.

In its sample, this clonotype was seen many times. The rearrangement joins TRBV27 to TRBJ2-1, with 9 positions matching TRBD1. The CDR3 totals 16 residues. Germline lookup yields CDR1 MNHEY and CDR2 SMNVEV (reference sequence). V was clipped by 7 bases and J by 10 bases; unmatched bases: 17. In DNA form, the CDR3 reads TGTGCCAGCAAAACAGGGGGCAAAACGGATCGGGCCGAGCAGTTCTTC. Translation gives CASKTGGKTDRAEQFF.